This T cell receptor beta chain was documented in a study of blood T cell repertoires in COVID-19 (dated by TCRdb to about 2020). Turning to the overall study: Collaborator samples came from the United States, Italy and Spain and covered acute and convalescent phases of COVID-19. The material from the prospective study consisted of cDNA or gDNA derived from T cells, B-cell-depleted T cells, or PBMCs. Deeply sampled blood TCRbeta repertoires from subjects exposed to, actively infected with, or recovered from COVID-19 were included in the dataset. A freely available public database, intended as a resource for researchers studying the immune response to SARS-CoV-2, is where the repertoires were released. The samples were drawn from two sources: the first 160 participants of the ongoing ImmuneRACE study, and fewer than 1,500 subjects contributed by 6 global collaborators. Nearly every sample came with metadata listing a de-identified subject ID, COVID-19 status, age in years and sex. Where HLA class I and class II types were available, the types were taken from metadata supplied by the sample provider, not from assay-based typing.

Findings and caveats that apply to the study as a whole: The quantity of clinical and demographic metadata differed by source and by participant and was supplied without curation.

To note about this clone: Its antigen is currently not known. No base-level quality is on record; no much larger clone is a single base apart.

The collaborating institutions used their own protocols to collect whole blood in K2EDTA tubes. Collaborator samples were shipped for TCRbeta analysis as frozen whole blood, isolated PBMCs, or DNA extracted from either sample type. The germline ends are 11 bases apart after V is trimmed by 2 bases and J by 3 bases. Per the germline V gene, SGHRS is the CDR1 and YFSETQ is the CDR2. The CDR3 measures 14 amino acids from cysteine to phenylalanine. Left in the record is the CDR3 DNA by itself, 42 bases read in frame from the first base. TCRbeta CDR3 regions were amplified from genomic DNA using the immunoSEQ Assay, a bias-controlled multiplex PCR. The original methods were these. The number of nucleated cells in each sample was estimated from the amplification of reference gene primers within the assay. To quantify the absolute abundance of each unique TCRbeta CDR3 rearrangement, sequence reads were collapsed and filtered. For each sample, productive Simpson clonality was calculated as the square root of Simpson's diversity index over productive rearrangements. In TCRdb, the immuneACCESS table is reduced to in-frame sequences with V and J assigned. These tables do not hold every clone; where another copy was compared, an unresolved V gene accounts for under half, and the others remain unexplained. V, J and clone size are taken as reported in that table, and D and trimming were inferred from the DNA itself. A total of some 83,000 clones appear in this sample, 81% of them only once. The ten top clones hold approximately 40% of the sample.

The sample consisted of peripheral blood. The chain uses TRBV5-1 and TRBJ1-1; TRBD1 could be the D gene, as 6 bases match. The TCR sequence derives from a man older than 75 with acute or convalescent COVID-19. The base sequence is TGCGCCAGCAGCTTAAATCAGGGGTACACTGAAGCTTTCTTT. Its product reads: CASSLNQGYTEAFF.